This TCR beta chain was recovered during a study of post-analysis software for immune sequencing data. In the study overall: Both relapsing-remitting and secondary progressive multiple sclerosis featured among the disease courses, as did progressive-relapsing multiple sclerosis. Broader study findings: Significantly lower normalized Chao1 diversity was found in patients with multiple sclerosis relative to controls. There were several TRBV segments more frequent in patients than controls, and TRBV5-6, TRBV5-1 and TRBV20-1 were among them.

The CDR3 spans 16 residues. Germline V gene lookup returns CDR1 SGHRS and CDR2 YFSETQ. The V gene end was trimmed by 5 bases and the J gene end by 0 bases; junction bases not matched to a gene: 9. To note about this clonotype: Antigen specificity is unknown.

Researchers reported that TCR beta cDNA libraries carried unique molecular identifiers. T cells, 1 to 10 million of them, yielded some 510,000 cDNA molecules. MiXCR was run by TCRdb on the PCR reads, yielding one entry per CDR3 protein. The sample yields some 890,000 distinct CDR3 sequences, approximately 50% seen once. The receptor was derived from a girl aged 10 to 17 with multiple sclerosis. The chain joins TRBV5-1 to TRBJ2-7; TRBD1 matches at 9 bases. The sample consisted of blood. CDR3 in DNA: TGCGCCAGCAGTCCCGGGACAGGGTTGAGCTCCTACGAGCAGTACTTC. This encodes CASSPGTGLSSYEQYF.